This TCR beta chain comes out of a study of response to subunit inactivated influenza vaccine. This CDR3 has 17 amino acids. Germline CDR1 reads DFQATT; CDR2 reads SNEGSKA (reference sequence). V lost 0 bases, J lost 5 bases, and 12 bases stayed unmatched. This clonotype was counted only a few times. TCRdb reprocessed the RT-PCR reads via MiXCR and lists one record per CDR3 protein. In the table there are 550,000 to 800,000 distinct CDR3 sequences, less than 20% of which are singletons. This specimen consisted of PBMCs from blood, obtained 12 days after vaccination. The gene calls are TRBV20-1 and TRBJ2-5; the match to TRBD1 covers 10 bases. The TCR comes from a man aged 50-59 years who received an inactivated influenza vaccine. The CDR3 region has the DNA TGCAGTGCTAGAGATTCCAGAGGGGACAGGGGTTTGGAGACCCAGTACTTC. As protein: CSARDSRGDRGLETQYF.